One and the same sample provided the 30 T cell receptor beta chains below, sequenced in a study of blood T cell repertoires in COVID-19. TCRdb's table, derived via immunoSEQ multiplex PCR, lists solely in-frame clones and lacks some. The sample lists about 180,000 clones, 65% to 90% occurring once. The sequencing sample was made of peripheral blood. Receptor source: a man in his forties or fifties with active or convalescent COVID-19.

The V and J genes are TRBV30 and TRBJ2-2; the D is unclear. The CDR3 runs to 11 residues. Germline loops: CDR1 GTSNPN, CDR2 SVGIG (reference sequence). The ends were cut back, 4 bases at V and 6 bases at J, with 6 bases in the middle. CDR3 sequence: CAWIRAGELFF. The DNA for the CDR3 is TGTGCCTGGATCCGGGCCGGGGAGCTGTTTTTT.

V and J are TRBV6-1 and TRBJ2-5; D unclear. CDR1 and CDR2 (germline): MNHNS, SASEGT. Trimming removed 1 base at V and 4 bases at J, with 16 bases between. The CDR3 has 16 residues. Here the CDR3 DNA reads TGTGCCAGCAGTGAAGGCAGCGTGTGGGTCAGAGAGACCCAGTACTTC. Its protein is CASSEGSVWVRETQYF.

This clone is judged medium-sized. V and J are TRBV9 and TRBJ2-1, with 12 bases matching TRBD2. The CDR3 is made up of 16 amino acids. CDR1 is SGDLS and CDR2 is YYNGEE in the germline V gene. Unmatched junction bases numbered 9, after V lost 4 bases and J lost 7 bases. Here the CDR3 DNA reads TGTGCCAGCAGCAGCCGGACTAGCGGGACCCGGAATGAGCAGTTCTTC. Translating gives CASSSRTSGTRNEQFF.

The count of this clone is one. The rearrangement joins TRBV30 to TRBJ1-2; a possible D gene is TRBD1 (6 bases). Trimming cost V 5 bases and J 4 bases, with 17 bases left between them. Germline values: CDR1 GTSNPN, CDR2 SVGIG (reference sequence). The CDR3 is 14 residues long. CDR3 loop: CAWAVQGSSYGYTF. The CDR3 nucleotides read TGTGCCTGGGCCGTACAGGGTAGTAGCTATGGCTACACCTTC.

This clone was picked up a small number of times. The rearrangement joins TRBV19 to TRBJ2-6, with D hard to call. The CDR3 is made up of 13 amino acids. The V end was cut by 7 bases, the J end by 6 bases, with 10 bases between. Germline loops: CDR1 LNHDA, CDR2 SQIVND (reference sequence). The DNA for the CDR3 is TGTGCCAGTACTCAGAACGAGGCCAACGTCCTGACTTTC. Protein: CASTQNEANVLTF.

The rearrangement joins TRBV18 to TRBJ2-2, with a possible D match to TRBD2 (6 bases). The germline V gene encodes CDR1 KGHSH and CDR2 LQKENI. V dropped 3 bases and J dropped 1 base, with 15 bases sitting between them. The CDR3 is 17 amino acids. For the CDR3, the DNA is TGTGCCAGCTCACCTAACCCCGGGACTTGGAACACCGGGGAGCTGTTTTTT. Its protein product is CASSPNPGTWNTGELFF.

CDR3 loop: CASSQGGDSGYTF. The CDR3 DNA sequence: TGTGCCAGCAGCCAGGGGGGAGACTCGGGCTACACCTTC. The chain recombines TRBV4-2 with TRBJ1-2; D might be TRBD1 (5 bases). Germline V gene data show CDR1 as LGHNA and CDR2 as YNFKEQ. The CDR3 sequence is 13 residues long. The V and J ends lost 3 bases and 8 bases respectively, with 13 bases between them.

J is TRBJ2-1 and V is TRBV18; tentatively, D is TRBD1 (5 bases). In germline, CDR1 is KGHSH, CDR2 LQKENI. The CDR3 spans 13 residues. The germline V and J ends were trimmed by 3 bases and 6 bases, with 9 bases remaining between them. The CDR3 is CASSPRVANEQFF. The CDR3 DNA reads as TGTGCCAGCTCACCCAGGGTGGCCAATGAGCAGTTCTTC.

This chain links TRBV11-2 with TRBJ2-7, with TRBD2 identical over 10 bases. The V segment lost 2 bases and the J segment 5 bases; nucleotides outside the gene matches: 3. The V gene's germline CDR1 is SGHAT and CDR2 FQNNGV. This CDR3 contains 14 residues. The CDR3 loop reads CASSLLAGANEQYF. The CDR3 DNA follows: TGTGCCAGCAGCTTACTAGCGGGAGCCAACGAGCAGTACTTC.

The V gene is TRBV24-1, the J gene TRBJ2-1; tentatively, D is TRBD1 (6 bases). V was pared by 4 bases and J by 4 bases, with 13 bases between. Germline CDR1 KGHDR, CDR2 SFDVKD. The CDR3 is made up of 15 amino acids. Here the CDR3 DNA reads TGTGCCACCAGTGAACAGGGAGTAAAATACAATGAGCAGTTCTTC. Amino acids: CATSEQGVKYNEQFF.

This clone is a singleton in its sample. The chain carries TRBV6-5 and TRBJ2-5; TRBD2 aligns across 12 bases. The junction had 1 base not matched to a gene; V was cut back by 7 bases and J by 4 bases. The CDR3 totals 13 residues. Germline V gene sequence: CDR1 MNHEY, CDR2 SVGAGI. The CDR3 region has the DNA TGTGCCAGCACTAGCGGGAGGGGAGAGACCCAGTACTTC. This gives the protein CASTSGRGETQYF.

The V call is TRBV9, the J call TRBJ2-1, with 9 positions matching TRBD1. With 4 bases clipped from V and 3 bases from J, the junction kept 8 bases outside the gene matches. The CDR3 has 16 residues. The germline gives CDR1 SGDLS, CDR2 YYNGEE. The CDR3 coding sequence is TGTGCCAGCAGCCTCACAGGGGGCCTCGGCTACAATGAGCAGTTCTTC. Protein product: CASSLTGGLGYNEQFF.

The V gene is TRBV11-2, the J gene TRBJ1-1; weak D call: TRBD1 (6 bases). The germline V gene encodes CDR1 SGHAT and CDR2 FQNNGV. The CDR3 spans 15 residues. V shed 8 bases and J shed 1 base, with 17 bases lying between them. The CDR3 bases are TGTGCCAGCCACCCCCAGGGGATAGAGAACACTGAAGCTTTCTTT. Translation: CASHPQGIENTEAFF.

This chain links TRBV5-4 with TRBJ2-2, with 9 bases matching TRBD2. The CDR3 sequence is 15 residues long. V dropped 4 bases and J dropped 7; count of bases not matched to a gene: 8. Looked up from germline, CDR1 is SGHNT and CDR2 is YYREEE (reference sequence). CDR3 sequence reads: CASSEGLAEVGELFF. CDR3 in DNA: TGTGCCAGCAGCGAGGGACTAGCAGAAGTCGGGGAGCTGTTTTTT.

The chain joins TRBV2 to TRBJ1-2, with 11 bases lining up with TRBD1. V was pared by 7 bases and J by 8 bases, with 9 bases of the junction left unmatched. CDR1 SNHLY and CDR2 FYNNEI come from the germline V gene. This CDR3 contains 14 residues. The CDR3 DNA reads as TGTGCCAGCAATTTGGGACAGGGGGTTAGAGGCTACACCTTC. As protein: CASNLGQGVRGYTF. The complete variable domain, with remaining parts taken from reference TRBV2 and TRBJ1-2, reads EPEVTQTPSHQVTQMGQEVILRCVPISNHLYFYWYRQILGQKVEFLVSFYNNEISEKSEIFDDQFSVERPDGSNFTLKIRSTKLEDSAMYFCASNLGQGVRGYTFGSGTRLTVV.

V is TRBV3-1 (or the pseudogene TRBV3-2) and J is TRBJ1-6; possibly TRBD1 for D (5 bases). Trimming took off 4 bases at V and 8 bases at J, with 15 bases between the two ends. This CDR3 contains 15 residues. CDR1 is LGHDT and CDR2 is YNNKEL in the germline V gene (reference sequence). CDR3 DNA: TGTGCCAGCAGCCGAGCGACAGACACCTATTCACCCCTCCACTTT. Encoded protein: CASSRATDTYSPLHF.

The V call is TRBV5-1, the J call TRBJ2-2, with D possibly TRBD1 on 6 matching bases. V was trimmed by 2 bases and J by 6 bases, leaving 11 bases between them. CDR1 and CDR2 from the germline V gene are SGHRS and YFSETQ. The length of the CDR3 is 14 residues. In nucleotides, the CDR3 is TGCGCCAGCAGCTTTAAGAGGGGGTCCGGGGAGCTGTTTTTT. Protein sequence: CASSFKRGSGELFF.

The V gene is TRBV13, the J gene TRBJ2-7, with 10 bases aligning to TRBD1. The germline V gene encodes CDR1 PRHDT and CDR2 FYEKMQ (reference sequence). The ends lost 4 bases at V and 0 bases at J; junction bases unmatched: 6. This CDR3 is built from 16 residues. CDR3 nucleotide sequence: TGTGCCAGCAGCTCGCTCCGGGACAGGGGCTCCTACGAGCAGTACTTC. Translating gives CASSSLRDRGSYEQYF. Supplemented by reference TRBV13 and TRBJ2-7, the full variable domain reads AAGVIQSPRHLIKEKRETATLKCYPIPRHDTVYWYQQGPGQDPQFLISFYEKMQSDKGSIPDRFSAQQFSDYHSELNMSSLELGDSALYFCASSSLRDRGSYEQYFGPGTRLTVT.

The CDR3 sequence: CASSPRQGSNSPLHF. In DNA, the CDR3 is TGTGCCAGCAGCCCGAGACAGGGGTCGAATTCACCCCTCCACTTT. This rearrangement joins TRBV9 to TRBJ1-6, with 8 nucleotides matching TRBD1. The CDR3 contains 15 residues. Germline V gives CDR1 SGDLS, CDR2 YYNGEE. Trimming cost V 4 bases and J 7 bases; bases outside gene matches: 7.

This clone was seen a single time. The chain carries TRBV10-3 and TRBJ1-2; 7 bases map to TRBD1. V lost 10 bases to trimming and J lost 4 bases; unmatched junction nucleotides: 15. The CDR3 runs 15 residues. Germline-derived CDR1 and CDR2 are ENHRY and SYGVKD. The CDR3 reads CATGEGGGSSYGYTF. DNA of the CDR3: TGTGCCACTGGGGAAGGGGGCGGATCCAGCTATGGCTACACCTTC.

The chain carries TRBV9 and TRBJ2-2; 7 bases match TRBD2. The CDR3 totals 14 residues. The J segment lost 3 bases and the V segment lost 2 bases, leaving 1 base of the junction unmatched. In germline, CDR1 is SGDLS, CDR2 YYNGEE. The CDR3 loop reads CASSVRGDTGELFF. For the CDR3, the DNA is TGTGCCAGCAGCGTCCGGGGGGACACCGGGGAGCTGTTTTTT.

V is TRBV7-2 and J is TRBJ2-7, with a weak D call TRBD1 (5 bases). CDR3 size: 13 residues. Germline V gives CDR1 SGHTA, CDR2 FQGNSA. The V gene lost 7 bases and the J gene lost 2 bases, with 12 bases spanning the gap. The CDR3 bases are TGTGCCAGCACCGCTGACAGCGCCTACGAGCAGTACTTC. Its protein is CASTADSAYEQYF.

The rearrangement uses TRBV14 and TRBJ2-1, with TRBD2 matching over 7 bases. CDR3 length: 15 amino acids. Germline CDR1 and CDR2: SGHDN and FVKESK. The trim removed 0 bases at V and 9 bases at J, leaving 8 bases unmatched. The CDR3 nucleotides are TGTGCCAGCAGCCAAGAAATGGCGGGAGTTCCTGAGCAGTTCTTC. Its protein product is CASSQEMAGVPEQFF.

The chain recombines TRBV5-1 with TRBJ2-1; 13 bases agree with TRBD2. Germline V gene lookup returns CDR1 SGHRS and CDR2 YFSETQ. This CDR3 spans 15 amino acids. V lost 3 bases and J lost 9; bases outside the gene matches: 6. This chain's CDR3 is CASSSGTSGISEQFF. The DNA for the CDR3 is TGCGCCAGCAGCTCCGGGACTAGCGGGATTAGTGAGCAGTTCTTC.

The V gene is TRBV3-1 (or the pseudogene TRBV3-2), the J gene TRBJ2-7; 7 bases are shared with TRBD2. The V segment lost 1 base and the J segment 4 bases; nucleotides outside the gene matches: 7. Germline CDR1 and CDR2: LGHDT and YNNKEL (reference sequence). The CDR3 contains 15 residues. The CDR3 coding sequence is TGTGCCAGCAGCCAAGCTCGCGGGGGTGCATACGAGCAGTACTTC. Translating it yields CASSQARGGAYEQYF.

The J gene is TRBJ1-6, the V gene TRBV11-2; D possibly corresponds to TRBD1 (5 bases). Germline CDR1 SGHAT, CDR2 FQNNGV. The V gene lost 5 bases and the J gene lost 0 bases, with 17 bases spanning the gap. The CDR3 length is 18 residues. The CDR3 protein is CASSKPGLLSSYNSPLHF. The CDR3 DNA sequence: TGTGCCAGCAGCAAGCCGGGACTCCTGAGCTCCTATAATTCACCCCTCCACTTT.

This chain joins TRBV5-1 and TRBJ1-1, with TRBD1 matching over 7 bases. The V segment lost 5 bases and the J segment 5 bases; nucleotides outside the gene matches: 9. This CDR3 has 14 residues. Germline values: CDR1 SGHRS, CDR2 YFSETQ. The CDR3 sequence: CASRIDRVGTEAFF. The CDR3 coding sequence is TGCGCCAGCAGGATTGACAGGGTGGGGACTGAAGCTTTCTTT.

V is TRBV2 and J is TRBJ1-1; no clear D gene. CDR1 is SNHLY, CDR2 FYNNEI, per germline. This CDR3 is built from 13 residues. Between the trimmed V and J ends, which lost 5 bases and 0 bases, there was a span of 7 bases. In DNA, the CDR3 is TGTGCCAGCAGTCAACAGATGAACACTGAAGCTTTCTTT. This gives the protein CASSQQMNTEAFF.

The chain recombines TRBV4-2 with TRBJ1-4; 9 positions agree with TRBD1. The CDR3 covers 15 residues. Germline CDR1 and CDR2: LGHNA and YNFKEQ. V lost 0 bases, J lost 10 bases, and 6 bases stayed unmatched. The CDR3 loop reads CASSQDRQGGIKLFF. The CDR3 DNA follows: TGTGCCAGCAGCCAAGATCGACAGGGGGGTATAAAACTGTTTTTT.

The rearrangement uses TRBV18 and TRBJ2-2, with 14 positions matching TRBD2. The V gene's germline CDR1 is KGHSH and CDR2 LQKENI. The CDR3 contains 18 residues. J lost 7 bases, V lost 0 bases, and 7 bases had no gene match. CDR3 sequence: CASSPPGTSGRIIGELFF. As DNA, the CDR3 is TGTGCCAGCTCACCACCAGGGACTAGCGGGAGAATAATCGGGGAGCTGTTTTTT.